These 13 T cell receptor beta chains were sequenced from one sample in a study of blood T cell repertoires in COVID-19. Method: immunoSEQ multiplex PCR; TCRdb's copy keeps in-frame clones and lacks some. This table has over 85,000 clones, 85% appearing once. The sequenced material came from peripheral blood. These receptors were collected from a man aged 45 to 65 with acute or convalescent COVID-19.

Written as DNA, the CDR3 is TGTGCCTGGAGTCGGGGGGCTAACTATGGCTACACCTTC. It yields the protein CAWSRGANYGYTF. The chain is built from TRBV30 and TRBJ1-2; perhaps TRBD1 as D (5 bases). There are 13 residues in the CDR3. Trimming left V 2 bases short and J 0 bases short, with 7 bases between. Germline-derived CDR1 and CDR2 are GTSNPN and SVGIG (reference sequence). Based on the CDR3 plus reference TRBV30 and TRBJ1-2, the full variable domain is SQTIHQWPATLVQPVGSPLSLECTVEGTSNPNLYWYRQAAGRGLQLLFYSVGIGQISSEVPQNLSASRPQDRQFILSSKKLLLSDSGFYLCAWSRGANYGYTFGSGTRLTVV.

The V and J genes are TRBV3-1 (or the pseudogene TRBV3-2) and TRBJ2-3, with unresolved D. CDR1 is LGHDT and CDR2 is YNNKEL in the germline V gene (reference sequence). Trimming removed 5 bases at V and 1 base at J, with 10 bases between. The CDR3 loop spans 14 amino acids. The CDR3 coding sequence is TGTGCCAGCAGCTCCGGCGGAGGCACAGATACGCAGTATTTT. Its translation: CASSSGGGTDTQYF.

The rearrangement uses TRBV6-5 and TRBJ2-4, with 8 nucleotides matching TRBD1. After removal of 6 bases from V and 7 bases from J, the junction contained 5 bases not matched to a gene. The CDR3 is made up of 13 amino acids. Germline CDR1 reads MNHEY; CDR2 reads SVGAGI. This chain's CDR3 is CASSRQGANIQYF. CDR3 sequence (DNA): TGTGCCAGCAGCCGTCAGGGGGCTAACATTCAGTACTTC.

The CDR3 bases are TGCAGCGTCCTCCCGGGACAGGGGGTCCACGAGCAGTACTTC. Translation: CSVLPGQGVHEQYF. The chain is built from TRBV29-1 and TRBJ2-7; 11 bases are a match to TRBD1. V trimming: 6 bases; J trimming: 5 bases; junction bases outside the gene matches: 9. The CDR3 extends over 14 amino acids. Germline lookup yields CDR1 SQVTM and CDR2 ANQGSEA.

The rearrangement uses TRBV9 and TRBJ2-5; D may be TRBD2 (5 bases). Germline values: CDR1 SGDLS, CDR2 YYNGEE. V was shortened by 0 bases and J by 2 bases, with 17 bases between the two germline ends. The CDR3 totals 17 residues. CDR3 in amino acids: CASSVGIGELGQETQYF. The CDR3 DNA reads TGTGCCAGCAGCGTAGGGATTGGGGAGTTGGGACAAGAGACCCAGTACTTC.

The CDR3 here is CASSPRTGSSYEQYF. The CDR3 region has the DNA TGCGCCAGCAGCCCAAGGACAGGGAGCTCCTACGAGCAGTACTTC. The chain uses TRBV5-1 and TRBJ2-7; 8 bases align to TRBD1. V lost 4 bases, J lost 0 bases, and 6 bases stayed unmatched. This CDR3 contains 15 residues. The germline CDR1 and CDR2 sequences are SGHRS and YFSETQ.

The chain is built from TRBV7-9 and TRBJ1-6; TRBD1 matches 7 bases. The CDR3 has 15 residues. The J segment lost 4 bases and the V segment lost 4 bases, leaving 4 bases of the junction unmatched. The germline V gene has CDR1 SEHNR and CDR2 FQNEAQ (reference sequence). DNA for the CDR3: TGTGCCAGCAGCTCCGAACAGGGGTATAATTCACCCCTCCACTTT. Translating it yields CASSSEQGYNSPLHF.

CDR3: CAISESGGQETQYF. CDR3 in DNA: TGTGCCATCAGTGAGTCTGGCGGGCAAGAGACCCAGTACTTC. V usage is TRBV10-3 and J usage is TRBJ2-5; maybe TRBD2 (5 bases). Germline V CDR1 and CDR2: ENHRY, SYGVKD. V lost 0 bases, J lost 2 bases, and 7 bases lay in between. The CDR3 length is 14 residues.

The J gene is TRBJ2-1, the V gene TRBV25-1; TRBD1 matches 8 bases. V trimming: 6 bases; J trimming: 6 bases; junction bases outside the gene matches: 4. In germline, CDR1 is MGHDK, CDR2 SYGVNS. The CDR3 has 13 amino acids. The CDR3 nucleotides read TGTGCCAGCAGGGGGACAGGAAGCAATGAGCAGTTCTTC. Protein sequence: CASRGTGSNEQFF. The whole variable domain, remainder taken from reference TRBV25-1 and TRBJ2-1, is EADIYQTPRYLVIGTGKKITLECSQTMGHDKMYWYQQDPGMELHLIHYSYGVNSTEKGDLSSESTVSRIRTEHFPLTLESARPSHTSQYLCASRGTGSNEQFFGPGTRLTVL.

The V and J genes are TRBV19 and TRBJ2-5, with 7 bases matching TRBD1. The germline V gene has CDR1 LNHDA and CDR2 SQIVND (reference sequence). The ends lost 4 bases at V and 0 bases at J; junction bases unmatched: 2. This CDR3 contains 14 residues. The CDR3 spells CASSKGQNQETQYF. Written as DNA, the CDR3 is TGTGCCAGTAGTAAGGGACAGAACCAAGAGACCCAGTACTTC.

The J gene is TRBJ2-1, the V gene TRBV11-3; 16 positions agree with TRBD2. The V segment lost 3 bases and the J segment 7 bases; nucleotides outside the gene matches: 6. The CDR3 runs 17 residues. Germline V gene data show CDR1 as SGHNT and CDR2 as YENEEA. For the CDR3, the DNA is TGTGCCAGCAGCTTGGGACTAGCGGGAGGGCCGGGGAATGAGCAGTTCTTC. This sequence encodes CASSLGLAGGPGNEQFF.

This clone was seen once. CDR3 DNA sequence: TGTGCCAGCAGCCCGACAGGGCCGGGCAATCAGCCCCAGCATTTT. Translation gives CASSPTGPGNQPQHF. The V call is TRBV7-9, the J call TRBJ1-5, with 7 bases aligning to TRBD1. The CDR3 is 15 amino acids. Trimming at V came to 5 bases and at J to 2 bases, leaving 6 bases not matched to a gene. Germline V gene lookup returns CDR1 SEHNR and CDR2 FQNEAQ (reference sequence). Together with reference TRBV7-9 and TRBJ1-5, the CDR3 gives the full variable domain: DTGVSQNPRHKITKRGQNVTFRCDPISEHNRLYWYRQTLGQGPEFLTYFQNEAQLEKSRLLSDRFSAERPKGSFSTLEIQRTEQGDSAMYLCASSPTGPGNQPQHFGDGTRLSIL.

This clone occurred once. The chain employs TRBV5-1 and TRBJ2-3; TRBD2 agrees at 7 bases. Trimming at V came to 1 base and at J to 0 bases, leaving 2 bases not matched to a gene. The CDR3 is made up of 15 amino acids. From germline, CDR1 is SGHRS and CDR2 YFSETQ. The CDR3 sequence: CASSLPGGSTDTQYF. The CDR3 nucleotides read TGCGCCAGCAGCTTGCCGGGGGGAAGCACAGATACGCAGTATTTT.